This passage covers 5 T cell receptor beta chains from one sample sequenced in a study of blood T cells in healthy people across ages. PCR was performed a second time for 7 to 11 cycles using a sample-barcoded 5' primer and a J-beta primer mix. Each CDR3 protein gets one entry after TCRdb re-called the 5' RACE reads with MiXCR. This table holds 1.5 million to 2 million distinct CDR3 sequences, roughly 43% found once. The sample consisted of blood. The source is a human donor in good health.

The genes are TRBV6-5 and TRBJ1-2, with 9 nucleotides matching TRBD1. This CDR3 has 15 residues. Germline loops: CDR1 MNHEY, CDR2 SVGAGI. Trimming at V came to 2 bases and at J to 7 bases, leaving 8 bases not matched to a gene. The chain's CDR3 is CASSYRTGDLGGYTF. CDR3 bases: TGTGCCAGCAGTTACCGGACAGGGGATCTGGGTGGCTACACCTTC.

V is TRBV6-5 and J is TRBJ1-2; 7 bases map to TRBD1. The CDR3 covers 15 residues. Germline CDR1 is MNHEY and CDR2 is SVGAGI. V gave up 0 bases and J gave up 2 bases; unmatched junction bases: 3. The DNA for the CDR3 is TGTGCCAGCAGTTACTCGACAGGGCTAAACTATGGCTACACCTTC. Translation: CASSYSTGLNYGYTF.

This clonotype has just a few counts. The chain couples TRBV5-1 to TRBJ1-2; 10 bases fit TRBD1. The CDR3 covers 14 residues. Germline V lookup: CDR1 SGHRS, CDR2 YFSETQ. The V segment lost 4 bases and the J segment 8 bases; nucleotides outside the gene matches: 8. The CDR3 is CASSLGTGAWGYTF. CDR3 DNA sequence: TGCGCCAGCAGCCTAGGGACAGGGGCTTGGGGCTACACCTTC. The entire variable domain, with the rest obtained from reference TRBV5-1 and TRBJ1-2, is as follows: KAGVTQTPRYLIKTRGQQVTLSCSPISGHRSVSWYQQTPGQGLQFLFEYFSETQRNKGNFPGRFSGRQFSNSRSEMNVSTLELGDSALYLCASSLGTGAWGYTFGSGTRLTVV.

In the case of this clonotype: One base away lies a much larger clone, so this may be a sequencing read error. CDR3 amino acids: CASSFNAETQYF. CDR3 nucleotides: TGTGCCAGCAGCTTCAATGCAGAGACCCAGTACTTC. The chain is built from TRBV7-2 and TRBJ2-5, with D unresolved. CDR3 length: 12 residues. Between the trimmed V and J ends, which lost 3 bases and 4 bases, there was a span of 6 bases. Germline-derived CDR1 and CDR2 are SGHTA and FQGNSA.

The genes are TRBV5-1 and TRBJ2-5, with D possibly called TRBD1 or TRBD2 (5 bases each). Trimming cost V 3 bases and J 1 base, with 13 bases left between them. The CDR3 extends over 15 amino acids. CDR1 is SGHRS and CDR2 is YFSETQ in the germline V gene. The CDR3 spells CASSWGTGTQETQYF. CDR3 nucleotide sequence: TGCGCCAGCAGCTGGGGGACGGGAACCCAAGAGACCCAGTACTTC.